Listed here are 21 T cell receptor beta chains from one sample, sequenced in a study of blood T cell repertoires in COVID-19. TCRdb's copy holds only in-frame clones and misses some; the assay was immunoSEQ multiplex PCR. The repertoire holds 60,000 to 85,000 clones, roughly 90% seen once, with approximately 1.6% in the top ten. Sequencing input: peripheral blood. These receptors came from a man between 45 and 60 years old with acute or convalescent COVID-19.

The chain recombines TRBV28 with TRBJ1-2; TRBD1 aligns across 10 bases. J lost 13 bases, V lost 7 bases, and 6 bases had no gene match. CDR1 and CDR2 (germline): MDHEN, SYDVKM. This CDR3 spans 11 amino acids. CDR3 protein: CASNRQGAPTF. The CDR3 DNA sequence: TGTGCCAGCAACCGACAGGGGGCGCCCACCTTC.

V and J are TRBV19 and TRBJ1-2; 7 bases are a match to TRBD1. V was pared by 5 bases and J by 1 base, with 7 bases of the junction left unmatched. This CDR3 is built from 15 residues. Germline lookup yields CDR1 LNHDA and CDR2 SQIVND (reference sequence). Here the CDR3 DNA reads TGTGCCAGTAGTTACCCGGGACAGAATAACTATGGCTACACCTTC. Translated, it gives CASSYPGQNNYGYTF.

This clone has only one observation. CDR3 loop: CAITPDREGGGYTF. For the CDR3, the DNA is TGTGCCATCACTCCGGACAGGGAGGGAGGAGGCTACACCTTC. The chain has TRBV10-3 and TRBJ1-2; 8 nucleotides align to TRBD1. Germline values: CDR1 ENHRY, CDR2 SYGVKD. The CDR3 covers 14 residues. Trimming cost V 7 bases and J 8 bases; bases outside gene matches: 12.

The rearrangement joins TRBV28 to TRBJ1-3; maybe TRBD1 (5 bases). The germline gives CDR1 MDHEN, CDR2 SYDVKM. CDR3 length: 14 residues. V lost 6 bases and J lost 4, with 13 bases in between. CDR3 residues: CASRGGGQGNTIYF. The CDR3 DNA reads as TGTGCCAGCAGGGGGGGAGGTCAGGGAAACACCATATATTTT.

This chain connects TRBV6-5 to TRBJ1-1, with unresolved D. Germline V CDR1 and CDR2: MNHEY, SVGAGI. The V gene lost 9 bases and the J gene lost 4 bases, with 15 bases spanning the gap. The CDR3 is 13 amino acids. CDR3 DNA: TGTGCCAGGATGGGCCAGGAGGGCACTGAAGCTTTCTTT. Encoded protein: CARMGQEGTEAFF.

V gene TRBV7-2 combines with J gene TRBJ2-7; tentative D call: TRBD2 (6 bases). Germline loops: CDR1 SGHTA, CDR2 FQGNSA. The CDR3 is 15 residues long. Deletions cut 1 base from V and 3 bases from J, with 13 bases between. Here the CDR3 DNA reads TGTGCCAGCAGCTTAGGGCGCGCGGGGAACTACGAGCAGTACGTC. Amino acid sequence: CASSLGRAGNYEQYV.

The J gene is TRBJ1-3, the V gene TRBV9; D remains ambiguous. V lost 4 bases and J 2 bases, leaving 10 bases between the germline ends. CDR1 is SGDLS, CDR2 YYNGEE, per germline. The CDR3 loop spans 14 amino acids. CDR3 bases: TGTGCCAGCAGCATAGACGGAGCTGGAAACACCATATATTTT. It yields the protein CASSIDGAGNTIYF.

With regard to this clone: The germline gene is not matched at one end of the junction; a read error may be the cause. The CDR3 DNA reads as TGTGCCAGCAGTTTAGAGGGGCATCAGCCCCAGCATTTT. It specifies CASSLEGHQPQHF. The rearrangement links TRBV11-2 to TRBJ1-5; perhaps TRBD1 as D (5 bases). The CDR3 spans 13 residues. The V gene's germline CDR1 is SGHAT and CDR2 FQNNGV.

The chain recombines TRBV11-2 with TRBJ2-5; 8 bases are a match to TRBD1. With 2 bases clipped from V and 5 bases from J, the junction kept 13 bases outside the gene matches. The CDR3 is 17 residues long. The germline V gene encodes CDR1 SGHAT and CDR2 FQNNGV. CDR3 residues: CASSLLSGQGAGETQYF. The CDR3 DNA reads TGTGCCAGCAGCTTATTATCGGGGCAGGGGGCGGGGGAGACCCAGTACTTC.

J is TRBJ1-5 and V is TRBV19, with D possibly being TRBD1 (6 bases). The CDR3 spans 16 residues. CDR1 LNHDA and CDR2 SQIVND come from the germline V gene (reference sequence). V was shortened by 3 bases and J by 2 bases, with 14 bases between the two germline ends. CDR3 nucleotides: TGTGCCAGTAGTATCGAACAGGGCTGGCGCAATCAGCCCCAGCATTTT. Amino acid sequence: CASSIEQGWRNQPQHF.

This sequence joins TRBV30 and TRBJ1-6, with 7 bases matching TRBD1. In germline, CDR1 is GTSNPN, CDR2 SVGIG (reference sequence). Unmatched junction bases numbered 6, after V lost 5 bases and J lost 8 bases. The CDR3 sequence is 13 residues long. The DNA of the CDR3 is TGTGCCTGGGAAACAGGGGCACATTCACCCCTCCACTTT. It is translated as CAWETGAHSPLHF.

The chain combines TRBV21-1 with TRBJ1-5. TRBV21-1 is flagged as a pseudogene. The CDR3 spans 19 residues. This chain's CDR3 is CASSLEVVGFHLSNQPQHF. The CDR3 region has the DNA TGTGCCAGCAGTCTGGAGGTAGTTGGGTTTCATCTCAGCAATCAGCCCCAGCATTTT.

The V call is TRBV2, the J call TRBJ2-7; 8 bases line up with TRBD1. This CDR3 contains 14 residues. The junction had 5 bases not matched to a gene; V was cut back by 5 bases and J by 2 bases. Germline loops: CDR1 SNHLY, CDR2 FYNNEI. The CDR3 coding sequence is TGTGCCAGCAGTCCTTGGACAGGGACCTACGAGCAGTACTTC. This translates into CASSPWTGTYEQYF.

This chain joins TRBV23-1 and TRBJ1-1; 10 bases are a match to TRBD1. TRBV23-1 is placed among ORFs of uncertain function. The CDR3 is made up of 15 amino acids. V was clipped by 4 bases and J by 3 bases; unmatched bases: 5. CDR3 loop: CASSPLGQGDTEAFF. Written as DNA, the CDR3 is TGCGCCAGCAGTCCCCTCGGACAGGGGGACACTGAAGCTTTCTTT.

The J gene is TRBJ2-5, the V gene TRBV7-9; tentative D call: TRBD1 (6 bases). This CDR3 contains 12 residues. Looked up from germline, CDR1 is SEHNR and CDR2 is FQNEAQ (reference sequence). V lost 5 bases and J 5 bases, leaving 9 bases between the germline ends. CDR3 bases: TGTGCCAGCAGCCAGGGGCTGGAGACCCAGTACTTC. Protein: CASSQGLETQYF. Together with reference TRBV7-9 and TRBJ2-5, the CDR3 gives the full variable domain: DTGVSQNPRHKITKRGQNVTFRCDPISEHNRLYWYRQTLGQGPEFLTYFQNEAQLEKSRLLSDRFSAERPKGSFSTLEIQRTEQGDSAMYLCASSQGLETQYFGPGTRLLVL.

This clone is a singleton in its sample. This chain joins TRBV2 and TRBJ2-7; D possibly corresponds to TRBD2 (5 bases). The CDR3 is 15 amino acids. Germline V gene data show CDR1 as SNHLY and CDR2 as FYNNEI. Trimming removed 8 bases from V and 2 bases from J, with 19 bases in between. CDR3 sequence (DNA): TGTGCCAGCTCCCCCCGCGGACTTGGCCCCTACGAGCAGTACTTC. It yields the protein CASSPRGLGPYEQYF.

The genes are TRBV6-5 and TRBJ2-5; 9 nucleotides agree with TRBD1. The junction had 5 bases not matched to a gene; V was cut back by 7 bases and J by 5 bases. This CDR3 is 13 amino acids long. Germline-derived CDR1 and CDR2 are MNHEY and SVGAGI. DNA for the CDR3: TGTGCCAGCAAACAGGGGGCGAGGGAGACCCAGTACTTC. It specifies CASKQGARETQYF.

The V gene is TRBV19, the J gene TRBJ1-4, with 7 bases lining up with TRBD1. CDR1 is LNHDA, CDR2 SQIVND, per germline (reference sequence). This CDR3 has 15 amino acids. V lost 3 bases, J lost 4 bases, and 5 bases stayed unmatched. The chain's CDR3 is CASSMGTASNEKLFF. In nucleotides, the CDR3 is TGTGCCAGTAGTATGGGGACAGCGAGTAATGAAAAACTGTTTTTT.

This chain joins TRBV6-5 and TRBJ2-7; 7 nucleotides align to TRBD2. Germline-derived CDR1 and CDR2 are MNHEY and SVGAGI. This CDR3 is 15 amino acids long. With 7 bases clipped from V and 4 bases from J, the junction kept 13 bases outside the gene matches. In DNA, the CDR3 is TGTGCCAGCACTCAAGGGGCGGGAGAGGGGTACGAGCAGTACTTC. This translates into CASTQGAGEGYEQYF.

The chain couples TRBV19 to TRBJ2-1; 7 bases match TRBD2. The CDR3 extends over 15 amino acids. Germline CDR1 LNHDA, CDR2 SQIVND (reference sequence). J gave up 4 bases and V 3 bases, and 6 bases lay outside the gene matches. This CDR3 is CASSIISGSYNEQFF. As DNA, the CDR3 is TGTGCCAGTAGTATTATTAGCGGGTCATACAATGAGCAGTTCTTC.

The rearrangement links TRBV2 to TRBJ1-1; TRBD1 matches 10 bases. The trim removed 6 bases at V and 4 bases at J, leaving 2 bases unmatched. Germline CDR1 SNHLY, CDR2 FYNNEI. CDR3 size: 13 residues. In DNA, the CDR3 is TGTGCCAGCAGCGGACAGGGGGGCACTGAAGCTTTCTTT. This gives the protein CASSGQGGTEAFF. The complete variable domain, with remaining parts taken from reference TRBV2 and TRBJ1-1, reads EPEVTQTPSHQVTQMGQEVILRCVPISNHLYFYWYRQILGQKVEFLVSFYNNEISEKSEIFDDQFSVERPDGSNFTLKIRSTKLEDSAMYFCASSGQGGTEAFFGQGTRLTVV.